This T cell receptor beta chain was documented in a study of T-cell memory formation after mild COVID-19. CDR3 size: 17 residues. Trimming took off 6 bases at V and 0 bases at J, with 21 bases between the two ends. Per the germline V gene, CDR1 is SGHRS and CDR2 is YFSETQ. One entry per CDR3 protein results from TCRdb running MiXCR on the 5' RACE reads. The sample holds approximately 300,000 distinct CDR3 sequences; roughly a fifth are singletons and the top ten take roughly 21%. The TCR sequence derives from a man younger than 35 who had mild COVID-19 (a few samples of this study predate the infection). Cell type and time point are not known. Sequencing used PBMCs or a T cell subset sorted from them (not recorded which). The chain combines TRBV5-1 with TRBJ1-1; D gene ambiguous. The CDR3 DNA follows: TGCGCCAGCATACCGGCCCCGGCACCACTCATGAACACTGAAGCTTTCTTT. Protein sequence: CASIPAPAPLMNTEAFF.